The rows below give T cell receptor beta chains drawn from one sample of a study of long-term antiretroviral therapy in people with HIV. Generated by immunoSEQ multiplex PCR, the TCRdb table keeps only in-frame clones and is missing some. The table lists 24,000 or so clones, 85% of them singletons. Sample: unsorted PBMCs, taken 2.3 years after starting antiretroviral therapy. These receptors all come from a middle-aged man with HIV. Both conserved end residues are part of each CDR3. The D gene is left open where the match is weak. Rows give clone size only sometimes, using once, few, many, or a class for an expanded clone.

j_call,v_call,clone_size,d_call,cdr3_aa,cdr3_nt
TRBJ1-3,TRBV21-1,.,.,CASTSLEGTGYNVGNTIYF,TGTGCCAGCACCTCCCTGGAAGGAACAGGGTATAATGTTGGAAACACCATATATTTT
TRBJ2-1,TRBV9,.,TRBD2,CASSVRVSGNNEQFF,TGTGCCAGCAGCGTACGGGTTAGCGGGAACAATGAGCAGTTCTTC
TRBJ1-2,TRBV5-8,.,.,CALPGGYGYTF,TGTGCCCTGCCGGGGGGCTATGGCTACACCTTC
TRBJ1-4,TRBV7-9,.,TRBD1,CASCSTGGCEKLFF,TGTGCCAGCTGCTCCACAGGGGGTTGTGAAAAACTGTTTTTT
TRBJ1-3,TRBV9,.,.,CASSVDPAGLSSGNTIYF,TGTGCCAGCAGCGTAGACCCGGCTGGACTGAGCTCTGGAAACACCATATATTTT
TRBJ2-6,TRBV5-1,once,TRBD2,CASSLQPWTSGRVPGANVLTF,TGCGCCAGCAGCTTGCAGCCCTGGACTAGCGGGAGGGTCCCTGGGGCCAACGTCCTGACTTTC
TRBJ1-4,TRBV6-1,.,TRBD1,CASRRDRGNEKLFF,TGTGCCAGCAGGAGGGACAGGGGGAATGAAAAACTGTTTTTT
TRBJ2-3,TRBV11-2,once,.,CASSLFGGYTDTQYF,TGTGCCAGCAGCCTCTTCGGGGGCTACACAGATACGCAGTATTTT
TRBJ1-4,TRBV7-9,.,TRBD1,CASSLPTGTGSRGYEKLFF,TGTGCCAGCAGCTTGCCGACCGGGACAGGATCAAGGGGGTATGAAAAACTGTTTTTT
TRBJ1-1,TRBV10-3,.,.,CAISEPQGTEAFF,TGTGCCATCAGTGAGCCACAGGGAACTGAAGCTTTCTTT
TRBJ1-4,TRBV7-2,.,TRBD1,CAVQQGQWTNEKLFF,TGTGCCGTACAACAGGGACAGTGGACTAATGAAAAACTGTTTTTT
TRBJ1-1,TRBV9,.,.,CASSVDGVLGRMNTEAFF,TGTGCCAGCAGCGTAGATGGGGTCTTGGGACGGATGAACACTGAAGCTTTCTTT
TRBJ2-2,TRBV5-1,.,TRBD1,CASRPSTGGTGELFF,TGCGCCAGCCGACCCTCTACAGGGGGCACCGGGGAGCTGTTTTTT
TRBJ1-2,TRBV11-2,.,TRBD1,CASSLDPGGLYGYTF,TGTGCCAGCAGCTTAGATCCAGGGGGCCTCTATGGCTACACCTTC
TRBJ2-1,TRBV7-9,.,.,CASSSERDSYNEQFF,TGTGCCAGCAGCTCCGAGAGGGACTCCTACAATGAGCAGTTCTTC
TRBJ2-1,TRBV5-1,once,.,CASSLPAENPYNEQFF,TGCGCCAGCAGCTTACCAGCGGAAAATCCTTACAATGAGCAGTTCTTC
TRBJ2-1,TRBV30,.,TRBD2,CAWSGTSGKVSEQFF,TGTGCCTGGAGTGGAACTAGCGGGAAGGTGAGTGAGCAGTTCTTC
TRBJ2-7,TRBV11-2,.,.,CASSSNSPGTTYEQYF,TGTGCCAGCAGCTCAAATTCCCCCGGGACAACCTACGAGCAGTACTTC
TRBJ2-1,TRBV10-1,.,.,CASSGVRRDEQFF,TGCGCCAGCTCTGGCGTCCGCCGCGATGAGCAGTTCTTC
TRBJ2-7,TRBV5-6,.,.,CASSLGLRIGSYEQYF,TGTGCCAGCAGCTTGGGTTTACGGATAGGCTCCTACGAGCAGTACTTC
TRBJ1-1,TRBV6-6,.,.,CASCPREGGTEAFF,TGTGCCAGCTGCCCCCGGGAGGGGGGGACTGAAGCTTTCTTT
TRBJ2-3,TRBV12-5,.,.,CASGYSGTDTQYF,TGTGCTAGTGGTTACAGCGGCACAGATACGCAGTATTTT
TRBJ2-7,TRBV7-8,few,TRBD1,CASSFRPGQYEQYF,TGTGCCAGCAGCTTCAGACCGGGACAGTACGAGCAGTACTTC
TRBJ2-1,TRBV10-2,.,TRBD2,CASSGLAGVWGSNEQFF,TGCGCCAGCAGTGGACTAGCGGGAGTCTGGGGGTCGAATGAGCAGTTCTTC
TRBJ1-1,TRBV19,.,.,CASSKPGYGSTEAFF,TGTGCCAGTAGCAAGCCAGGATACGGTAGCACTGAAGCTTTCTTT
TRBJ1-5,TRBV6-1,.,.,CASSEIGNQPQHF,TGTGCCAGCAGTGAAATCGGGAATCAGCCCCAGCATTTT
TRBJ2-2,TRBV5-1,.,TRBD2,CVSSLVAGAFPGELFF,TGCGTCAGCAGCTTGGTTGCGGGAGCTTTCCCCGGGGAGCTGTTTTTT
TRBJ1-4,TRBV5-6,.,.,CASSFRGELNEKLFF,TGTGCCAGCAGCTTTCGCGGGGAGCTAAATGAAAAACTGTTTTTT
TRBJ2-7,TRBV5-1,.,TRBD1,CASSLGGTGQTYEQYF,TGCGCCAGCAGCTTGGGCGGGACAGGGCAGACCTACGAGCAGTACTTC
TRBJ2-7,TRBV11-2,.,TRBD1,CASSLVSGTGFDEQYF,TGTGCCAGCAGCTTAGTGTCAGGGACAGGGTTCGACGAGCAGTACTTC
TRBJ2-3,TRBV13,.,.,CASSLVAGLRSDTQYF,TGTGCCAGCAGCTTAGTCGCGGGGTTACGGTCGGATACGCAGTATTTT
TRBJ2-7,TRBV15,once,.,CATYPRQGKYEQYF,TGTGCCACCTACCCGAGGCAGGGGAAGTACGAGCAGTACTTC
TRBJ1-6,TRBV27,.,.,CASSLSRGWGNSPLHF,TGTGCCAGCAGTTTATCGCGGGGCTGGGGGAATTCACCCCTCCACTTT
TRBJ2-5,TRBV10-2,.,.,CASSWTAQETQYF,TGCGCCAGCAGTTGGACGGCACAAGAGACCCAGTACTTC